This T cell receptor beta chain came from a study of T-cell memory formation after mild COVID-19. Whole-study context: Most TCR clusters belonged to a single donor.

Trimming pared 6 bases from V and 0 bases from J, leaving 5 bases between. The CDR3 sequence is 12 residues long. Germline CDR1 and CDR2: SQVTM and ANQGSEA. cDNA libraries for TCR alpha and TCR beta, carrying sample barcodes and UMIs, came from 5'RACE with constant-segment primers. From the 5' RACE reads, TCRdb called clonotypes with MiXCR, one entry per CDR3 protein. The sample shows fewer than 450,000 distinct CDR3 sequences, roughly 26% of them seen only once. Sequenced material: PBMCs or a T cell subset sorted from them (not recorded which). This receptor was taken from an adult woman who had mild COVID-19 (a few samples of this study predate the infection). Cell type and time point are not known. The chain is built from TRBV29-1 and TRBJ2-2; D gene ambiguous. The CDR3 DNA sequence: TGCAGCGTCACAGCGAACACCGGGGAGCTGTTTTTT. It is translated as CSVTANTGELFF.